The source of this TCR beta chain is a study of T cell repertoires in ileal Crohn's disease. Study background: About half of patients got postoperative therapy: under 12 thiopurines, approximately 17 anti-TNF. The M6 sample came from neoterminal ileum during colonoscopy after surgery.

Using immunoSEQ multiplex PCR, the repertoire was profiled, and TCRdb retains in-frame clones only, with some absent. The data contain approximately 10,000 clones, over 60% of them singletons. Time point here: neoterminal ileum biopsy at postoperative endoscopy, about 6 months after surgery. Adults with ileal or ileocolonic Crohn's disease and an indication for resection were eligible. A note on this clone: Its antigen is unknown.

Study results and limitations: Active smokers at surgery had more clonal expansions than non-smokers.

The CDR3 sequence is 14 residues long. In germline, CDR1 is SEHNR, CDR2 FQNEAQ (reference sequence). The V segment lost 6 bases and the J segment 7 bases; nucleotides outside the gene matches: 10. The sample consisted of ileal tissue. The chain employs TRBV7-9 and TRBJ2-7, with 9 bases lining up with TRBD2. This TCR derives from an adult with Crohn's disease. The CDR3 sequence is CASSRAGGPGEQYF. CDR3 bases: TGTGCCAGCAGTAGGGCGGGAGGGCCGGGGGAGCAGTACTTC.